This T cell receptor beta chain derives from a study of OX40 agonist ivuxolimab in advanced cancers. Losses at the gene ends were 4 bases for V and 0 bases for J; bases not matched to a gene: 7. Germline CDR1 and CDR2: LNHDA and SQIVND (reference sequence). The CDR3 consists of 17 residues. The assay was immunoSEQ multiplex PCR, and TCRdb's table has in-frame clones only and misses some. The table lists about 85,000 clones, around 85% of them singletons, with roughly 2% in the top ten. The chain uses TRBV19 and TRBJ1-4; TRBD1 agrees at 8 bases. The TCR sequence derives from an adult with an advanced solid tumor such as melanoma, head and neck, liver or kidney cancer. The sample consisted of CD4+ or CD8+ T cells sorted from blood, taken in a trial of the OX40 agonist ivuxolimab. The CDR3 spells CASSKDRVLATNEKLFF. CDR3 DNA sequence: TGTGCCAGTAGTAAGGACAGGGTGTTAGCAACTAATGAAAAACTGTTTTTT.